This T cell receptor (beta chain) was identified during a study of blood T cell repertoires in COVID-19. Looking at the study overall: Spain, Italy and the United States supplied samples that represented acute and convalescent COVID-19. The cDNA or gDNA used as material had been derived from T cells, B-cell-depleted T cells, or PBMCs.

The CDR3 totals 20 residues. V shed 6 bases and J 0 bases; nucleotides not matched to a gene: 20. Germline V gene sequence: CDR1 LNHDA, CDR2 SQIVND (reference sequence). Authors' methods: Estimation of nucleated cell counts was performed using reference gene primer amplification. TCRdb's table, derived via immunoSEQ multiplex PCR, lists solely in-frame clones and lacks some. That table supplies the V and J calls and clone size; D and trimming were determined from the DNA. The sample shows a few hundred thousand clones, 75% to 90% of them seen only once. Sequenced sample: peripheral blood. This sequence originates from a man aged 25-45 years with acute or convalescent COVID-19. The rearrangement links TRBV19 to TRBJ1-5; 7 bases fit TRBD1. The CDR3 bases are TGTGCCAGTAGACGCCCCTTTGAGACAGGGAGCATGAATAGCAATCAGCCCCAGCATTTT. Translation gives CASRRPFETGSMNSNQPQHF.